This T cell receptor (beta chain) was captured by sequencing in a study of T cells in Graves' hyperthyroidism and ophthalmopathy. Regions amplified from RNA transcripts were the TCR beta CDR3 regions. HTBI primers were used for first-round RT-PCR of the TCR CDR3. TCRdb independently ran MiXCR on the multiplex PCR reads; one entry per CDR3 protein. The sample holds about 700,000 distinct CDR3 sequences, 45% seen once. Patients having uncontrolled infection, another autoimmune disease, pregnancy or lactation were not included. The study based diagnoses on clinical symptoms, serum thyroxine and TRAb, thyroid ultrasound and orbital computed tomography. Sequenced input: peripheral blood or thyroid tissue (not recorded which). The source of this sequence is an adult man with Graves' disease, either hyperthyroidism or ophthalmopathy (not recorded which).

CDR3 in amino acids: CASSGGGRGEKLFF. The CDR3 DNA is TGTGCCAGCAGTGGCGGCGGAAGAGGGGAAAAACTGTTTTTT. The chain has TRBV2 and TRBJ1-4; D is undetermined. The ends were cut back, 4 bases at V and 8 bases at J, with 14 bases in the middle. The CDR3 is 14 residues long. Per the germline V gene, CDR1 is SNHLY and CDR2 is FYNNEI.